This T cell receptor (beta chain) was sequenced for a study of blood T cell repertoires in COVID-19. About the research overall: Researchers got acute and convalescent COVID-19 samples from the United States, Italy and Spain.

Repertoires were generated with immunoSEQ multiplex PCR, while TCRdb's copy carries only in-frame clones and drops some. This sample has a few hundred thousand clones, with more than 80% found just once. CDR3 size: 12 residues. Looked up from germline, CDR1 is ENHRY and CDR2 is SYGVKD. V was pared by 6 bases and J by 4 bases, with 6 bases between. The sequenced sample consisted of PBMCs or T cells enriched from blood (not recorded which). The V call is TRBV10-3, the J call TRBJ2-2; D may be TRBD2 (5 bases). This receptor was taken from a man aged 25 to 45 who had recovered from COVID-19. The DNA of the CDR3 is TGTGCCATCAGGGGAGCCACCGGGGAGCTGTTTTTT. Encoded protein: CAIRGATGELFF.